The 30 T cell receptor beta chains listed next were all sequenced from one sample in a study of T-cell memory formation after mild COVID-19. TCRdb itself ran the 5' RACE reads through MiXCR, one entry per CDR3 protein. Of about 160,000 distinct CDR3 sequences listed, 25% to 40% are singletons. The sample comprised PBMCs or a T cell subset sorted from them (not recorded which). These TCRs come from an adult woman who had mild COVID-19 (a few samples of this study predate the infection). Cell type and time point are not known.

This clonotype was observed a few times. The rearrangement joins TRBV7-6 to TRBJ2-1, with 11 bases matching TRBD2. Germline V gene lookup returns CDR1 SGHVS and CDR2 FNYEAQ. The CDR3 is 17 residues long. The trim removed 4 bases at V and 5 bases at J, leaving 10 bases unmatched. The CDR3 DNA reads TGTGCCAGCAGCTGGGGTAGCGGGAGGGGATTGGACAATGAGCAGTTCTTC. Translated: CASSWGSGRGLDNEQFF.

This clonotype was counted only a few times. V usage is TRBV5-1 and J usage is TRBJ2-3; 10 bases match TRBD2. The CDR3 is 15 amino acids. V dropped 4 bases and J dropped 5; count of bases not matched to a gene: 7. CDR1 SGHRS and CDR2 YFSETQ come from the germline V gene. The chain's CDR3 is CASSISGGAGDTQYF. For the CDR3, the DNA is TGCGCCAGCAGCATAAGCGGGGGGGCCGGAGATACGCAGTATTTT.

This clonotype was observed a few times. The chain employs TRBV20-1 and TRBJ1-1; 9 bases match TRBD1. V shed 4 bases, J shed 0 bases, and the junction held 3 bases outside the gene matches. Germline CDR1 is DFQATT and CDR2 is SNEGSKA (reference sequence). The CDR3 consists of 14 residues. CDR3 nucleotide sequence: TGCAGTGCTAAGGGACAGGGTTTGAACACTGAAGCTTTCTTT. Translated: CSAKGQGLNTEAFF.

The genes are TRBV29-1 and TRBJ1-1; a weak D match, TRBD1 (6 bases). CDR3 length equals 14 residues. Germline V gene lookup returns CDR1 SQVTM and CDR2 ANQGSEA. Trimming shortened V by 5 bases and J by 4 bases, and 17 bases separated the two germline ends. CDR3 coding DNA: TGCAGCGTTACGGAGGGGGGCTCATTCACTGAAGCTTTCTTT. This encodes CSVTEGGSFTEAFF.

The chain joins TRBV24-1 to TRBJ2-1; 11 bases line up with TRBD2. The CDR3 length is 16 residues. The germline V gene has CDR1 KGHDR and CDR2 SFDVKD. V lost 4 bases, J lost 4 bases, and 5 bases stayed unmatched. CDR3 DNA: TGTGCCACCAGTGACACTAGCGGGGGCGCTTACAATGAGCAGTTCTTC. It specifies CATSDTSGGAYNEQFF.

The CDR3 sequence is CASSFGLAGGADTQYF. As DNA, the CDR3 is TGTGCCAGCAGCTTTGGACTAGCGGGAGGAGCAGATACGCAGTATTTT. V and J are TRBV5-6 and TRBJ2-3; TRBD2 matches at 14 bases. V was clipped by 2 bases and J by 4 bases; unmatched bases: 3. The CDR3 is 16 residues long. The V gene's germline CDR1 is SGHDT and CDR2 YYEEEE.

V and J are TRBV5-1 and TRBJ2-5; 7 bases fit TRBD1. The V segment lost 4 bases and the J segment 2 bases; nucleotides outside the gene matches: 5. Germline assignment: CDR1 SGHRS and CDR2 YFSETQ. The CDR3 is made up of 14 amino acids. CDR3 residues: CASSKSTGQETQYF. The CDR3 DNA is TGCGCCAGCAGCAAGTCGACAGGGCAAGAGACCCAGTACTTC.

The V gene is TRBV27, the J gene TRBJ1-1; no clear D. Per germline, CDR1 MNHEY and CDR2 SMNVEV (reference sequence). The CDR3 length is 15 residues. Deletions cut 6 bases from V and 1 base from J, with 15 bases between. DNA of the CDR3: TGTGCCAGCAGCCCCGACTCAAGAAGGAACACTGAAGCTTTCTTT. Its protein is CASSPDSRRNTEAFF.

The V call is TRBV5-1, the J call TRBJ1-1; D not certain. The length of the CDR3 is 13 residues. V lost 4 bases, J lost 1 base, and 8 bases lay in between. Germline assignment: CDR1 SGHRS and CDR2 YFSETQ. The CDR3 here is CASSVGKNTEAFF. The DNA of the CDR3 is TGCGCCAGCAGCGTGGGAAAGAACACTGAAGCTTTCTTT.

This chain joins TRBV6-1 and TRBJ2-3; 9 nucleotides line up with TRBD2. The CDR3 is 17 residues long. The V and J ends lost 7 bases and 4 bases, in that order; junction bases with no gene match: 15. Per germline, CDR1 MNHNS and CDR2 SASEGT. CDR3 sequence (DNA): TGTGCCAGCAAAGGTTGGAGTATGCGGGAGGGGGCAGATACGCAGTATTTT. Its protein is CASKGWSMREGADTQYF.

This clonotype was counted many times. This CDR3 is CASSGRTEAFF. The DNA for the CDR3 is TGTGCCTCCTCAGGGAGAACTGAAGCTTTCTTT. The chain employs TRBV10-3 and TRBJ1-1, with D tentatively TRBD1 (5 bases). The CDR3 contains 11 residues. V was shortened by 11 bases and J by 5 bases, with 12 bases between the two germline ends. CDR1 is ENHRY, CDR2 SYGVKD, per germline.

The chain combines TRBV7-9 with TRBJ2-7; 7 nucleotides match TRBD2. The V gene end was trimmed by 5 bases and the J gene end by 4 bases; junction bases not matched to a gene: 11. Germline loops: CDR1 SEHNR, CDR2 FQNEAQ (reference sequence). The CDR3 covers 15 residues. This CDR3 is CASSPGEGPRYEQYF. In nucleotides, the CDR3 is TGTGCCAGCAGCCCCGGGGAGGGGCCTAGGTACGAGCAGTACTTC.

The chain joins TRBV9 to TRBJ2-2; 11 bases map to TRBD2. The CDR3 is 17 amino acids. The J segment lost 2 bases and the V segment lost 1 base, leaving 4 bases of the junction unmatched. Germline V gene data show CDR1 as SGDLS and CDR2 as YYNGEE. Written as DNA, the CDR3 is TGTGCCAGCAGCGTAACTAGCGGGAGTCCCAACACCGGGGAGCTGTTTTTT. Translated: CASSVTSGSPNTGELFF.

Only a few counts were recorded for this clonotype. The CDR3 spells CASSYLNLGQVRTGANVLTF. For the CDR3, the DNA is TGTGCCAGCAGTTACTTGAACCTGGGACAGGTCCGGACTGGGGCCAACGTCCTGACTTTC. The chain employs TRBV6-5 and TRBJ2-6; TRBD1 matches 8 bases. Germline loops: CDR1 MNHEY, CDR2 SVGAGI. The CDR3 length is 20 residues. The V and J ends lost 1 base and 2 bases, in that order; junction bases with no gene match: 13.

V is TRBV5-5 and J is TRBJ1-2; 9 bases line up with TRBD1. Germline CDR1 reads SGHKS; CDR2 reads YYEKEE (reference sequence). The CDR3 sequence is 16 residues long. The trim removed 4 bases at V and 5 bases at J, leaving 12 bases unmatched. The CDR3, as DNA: TGTGCCAGCAGCAGCGACGCTGGGACAGGGCGGTATGGCTACACCTTC. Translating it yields CASSSDAGTGRYGYTF.

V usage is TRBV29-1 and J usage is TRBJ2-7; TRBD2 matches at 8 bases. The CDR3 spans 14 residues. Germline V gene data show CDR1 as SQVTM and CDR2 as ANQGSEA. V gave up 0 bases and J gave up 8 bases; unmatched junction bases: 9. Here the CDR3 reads CSVEDGAGLGKQYF. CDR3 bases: TGCAGCGTTGAAGATGGGGCGGGACTAGGGAAGCAGTACTTC.

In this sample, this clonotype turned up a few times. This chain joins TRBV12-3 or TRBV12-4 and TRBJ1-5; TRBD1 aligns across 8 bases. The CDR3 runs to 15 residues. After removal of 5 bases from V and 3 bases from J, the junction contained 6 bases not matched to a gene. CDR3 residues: CASSMGQAVNQPQHF. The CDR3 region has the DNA TGTGCCAGCAGTATGGGACAGGCAGTCAATCAGCCCCAGCATTTT.

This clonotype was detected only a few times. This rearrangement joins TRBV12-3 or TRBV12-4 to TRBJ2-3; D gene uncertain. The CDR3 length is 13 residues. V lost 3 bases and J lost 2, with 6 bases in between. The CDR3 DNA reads TGTGCCAGCAGTTTTGGTCCCACAGATACGCAGTATTTT. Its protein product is CASSFGPTDTQYF.

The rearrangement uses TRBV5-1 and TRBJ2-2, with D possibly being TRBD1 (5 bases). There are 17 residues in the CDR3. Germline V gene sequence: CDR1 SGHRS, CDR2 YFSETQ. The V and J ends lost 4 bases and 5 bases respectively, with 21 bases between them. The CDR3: CASSTNVQGFRTGELFF. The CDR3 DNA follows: TGCGCCAGCAGCACTAACGTCCAGGGTTTTAGAACCGGGGAGCTGTTTTTT.

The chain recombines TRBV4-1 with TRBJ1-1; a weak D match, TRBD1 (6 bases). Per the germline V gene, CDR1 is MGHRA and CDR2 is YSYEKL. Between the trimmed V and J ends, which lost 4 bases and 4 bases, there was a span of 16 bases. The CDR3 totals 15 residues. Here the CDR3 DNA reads TGCGCCAGCAGCCCGGACTGGGGGCACCGCACTGAAGCTTTCTTT. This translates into CASSPDWGHRTEAFF.

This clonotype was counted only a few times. The CDR3 bases are TGTGCCAGCAGCTCCAGGTGGAGCGGTTCACCCCTCCACTTT. This encodes CASSSRWSGSPLHF. The rearrangement links TRBV7-2 to TRBJ1-6; D gene uncertain. The CDR3 has 14 residues. Per the germline V gene, CDR1 is SGHTA and CDR2 is FQGNSA. Trimming left V 4 bases short and J 9 bases short, with 13 bases between.

The CDR3 DNA reads TGTGCCAGCAGTTACACGGACAGGGCGCCCCGCCCGACTGAAGCTTTCTTT. Its protein is CASSYTDRAPRPTEAFF. The chain carries TRBV6-6 and TRBJ1-1; 8 bases are shared with TRBD1. Germline V gives CDR1 MNHNY, CDR2 SVGAGI (reference sequence). The CDR3 consists of 17 residues. The V and J ends lost 2 bases and 5 bases, in that order; junction bases with no gene match: 13.

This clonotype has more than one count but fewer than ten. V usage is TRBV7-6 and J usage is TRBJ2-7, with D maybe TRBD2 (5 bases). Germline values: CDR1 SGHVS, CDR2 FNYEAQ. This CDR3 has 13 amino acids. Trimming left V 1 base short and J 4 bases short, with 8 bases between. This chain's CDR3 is CASSLGGEYEQYF. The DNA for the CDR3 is TGTGCCAGCAGCTTAGGTGGGGAGTACGAGCAGTACTTC. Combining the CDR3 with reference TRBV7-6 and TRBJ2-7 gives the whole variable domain GAGVSQSPRYKVTKRGQDVALRCDPISGHVSLYWYRQALGQGPEFLTYFNYEAQQDKSGLPNDRFSAERPEGSISTLTIQRTEQRDSAMYRCASSLGGEYEQYFGPGTRLTVT.

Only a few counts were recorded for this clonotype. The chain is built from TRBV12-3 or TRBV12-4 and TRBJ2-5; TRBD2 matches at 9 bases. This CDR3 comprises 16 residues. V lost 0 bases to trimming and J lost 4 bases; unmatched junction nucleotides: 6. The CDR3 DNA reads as TGTGCCAGCAGTTTAGCTGCGTTTAGCGGGAGAGAGACCCAGTACTTC. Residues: CASSLAAFSGRETQYF.

The CDR3 DNA is TGTGCCAGCAGCTTCGTTGGAGGTGGCTACACCTTC. It yields the protein CASSFVGGGYTF. This rearrangement joins TRBV11-2 to TRBJ1-2; D unresolved. Looked up from germline, CDR1 is SGHAT and CDR2 is FQNNGV. The CDR3 spans 12 residues. The V gene lost 3 bases and the J gene lost 7 bases, with 9 bases spanning the gap.

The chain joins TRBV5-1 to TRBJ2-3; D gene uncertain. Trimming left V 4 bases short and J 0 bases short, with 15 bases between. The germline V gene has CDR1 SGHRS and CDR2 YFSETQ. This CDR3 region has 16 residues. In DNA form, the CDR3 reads TGCGCCAGCAGCCCCACGTGGGCAGCTAGCACAGATACGCAGTATTTT. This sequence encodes CASSPTWAASTDTQYF.

Here the CDR3 reads CASSPEQGKATF. CDR3 in DNA: TGCGCCAGCAGCCCCGAACAGGGTAAAGCCACCTTC. This sequence joins TRBV5-1 and TRBJ1-2; D possibly corresponds to TRBD1 (6 bases). Trimming took 4 bases from V and 13 from J, leaving 17 bases between them. Germline V gene sequence: CDR1 SGHRS, CDR2 YFSETQ. This CDR3 region has 12 residues.

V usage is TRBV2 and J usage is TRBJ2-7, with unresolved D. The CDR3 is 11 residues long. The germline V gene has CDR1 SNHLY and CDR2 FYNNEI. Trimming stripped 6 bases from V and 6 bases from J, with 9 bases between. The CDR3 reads CASSADSEQYF. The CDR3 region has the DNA TGTGCCAGCAGCGCTGATAGCGAGCAGTACTTC. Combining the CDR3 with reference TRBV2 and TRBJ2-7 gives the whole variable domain EPEVTQTPSHQVTQMGQEVILRCVPISNHLYFYWYRQILGQKVEFLVSFYNNEISEKSEIFDDQFSVERPDGSNFTLKIRSTKLEDSAMYFCASSADSEQYFGPGTRLTVT.

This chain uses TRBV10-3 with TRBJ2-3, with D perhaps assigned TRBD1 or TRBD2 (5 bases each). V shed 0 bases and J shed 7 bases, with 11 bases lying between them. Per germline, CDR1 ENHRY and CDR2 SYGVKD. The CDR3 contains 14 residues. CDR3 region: CAISESPGAHTQYF. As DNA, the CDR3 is TGTGCCATCAGTGAGTCACCCGGGGCTCATACGCAGTATTTT.

In nucleotides, the CDR3 is TGCGCCAGCAGCTTGTCGGGACAAAGGAACACTGAAGCTTTCTTT. This sequence encodes CASSLSGQRNTEAFF. The J gene is TRBJ1-1, the V gene TRBV5-1; possibly TRBD1 for D (6 bases). The V end was cut by 1 base, the J end by 1 base, with 11 bases between. Germline assignment: CDR1 SGHRS and CDR2 YFSETQ. There are 15 residues in the CDR3.